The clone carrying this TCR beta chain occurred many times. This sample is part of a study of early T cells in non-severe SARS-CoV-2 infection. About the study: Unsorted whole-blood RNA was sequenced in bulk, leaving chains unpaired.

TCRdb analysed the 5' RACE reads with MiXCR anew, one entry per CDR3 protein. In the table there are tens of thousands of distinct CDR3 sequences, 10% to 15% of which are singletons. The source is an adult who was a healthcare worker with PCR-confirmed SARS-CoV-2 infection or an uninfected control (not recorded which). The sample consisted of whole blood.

CDR3 coding DNA: TGTGCCAGCAGCTTAGGTGGCACCCGGGGGACGTACAATGAGCAGTTCTTC. Translated, it gives CASSLGGTRGTYNEQFF. This chain uses TRBV7-6 with TRBJ2-1, with D perhaps matching TRBD2 (6 bases). V was shortened by 1 base and J by 4 bases, with 17 bases between the two germline ends. This CDR3 region has 17 residues. Germline CDR1 reads SGHVS; CDR2 reads FNYEAQ. The variable domain in full, completed from reference TRBV7-6 and TRBJ2-1, reads GAGVSQSPRYKVTKRGQDVALRCDPISGHVSLYWYRQALGQGPEFLTYFNYEAQQDKSGLPNDRFSAERPEGSISTLTIQRTEQRDSAMYRCASSLGGTRGTYNEQFFGPGTRLTVL.